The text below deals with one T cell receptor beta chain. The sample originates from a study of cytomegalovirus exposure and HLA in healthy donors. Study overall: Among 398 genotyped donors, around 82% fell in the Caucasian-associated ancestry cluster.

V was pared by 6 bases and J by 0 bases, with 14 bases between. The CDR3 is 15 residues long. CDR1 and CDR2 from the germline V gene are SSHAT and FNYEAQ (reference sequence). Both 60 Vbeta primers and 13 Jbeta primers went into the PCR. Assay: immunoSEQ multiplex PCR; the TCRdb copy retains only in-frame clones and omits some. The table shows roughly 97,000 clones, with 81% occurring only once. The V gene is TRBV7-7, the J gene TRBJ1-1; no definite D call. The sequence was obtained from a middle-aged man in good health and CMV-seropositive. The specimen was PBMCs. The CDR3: CASSPISVLNTEAFF. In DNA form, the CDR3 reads TGTGCCAGCAGTCCTATTAGCGTGTTGAACACTGAAGCTTTCTTT. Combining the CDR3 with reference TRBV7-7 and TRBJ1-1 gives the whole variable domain GAGVSQSPRYKVTKRGQDVTLRCDPISSHATLYWYQQALGQGPEFLTYFNYEAQPDKSGLPSDRFSAERPEGSISTLTIQRTEQRDSAMYRCASSPISVLNTEAFFGQGTRLTVV.